One and the same sample provided the 28 T cell receptor beta chains below, sequenced in a study of cytomegalovirus exposure and HLA in healthy donors. Researchers ran the PCR with 60 Vbeta and 13 Jbeta primers. TCRdb's table, derived via immunoSEQ multiplex PCR, lists solely in-frame clones and lacks some. The profile shows 180,000 or so clones, 75% of them singletons. The sequencing input was PBMCs. The receptor set was obtained from a male donor in good health and CMV-seronegative.

The chain couples TRBV27 to TRBJ2-3; the match to TRBD2 covers 8 bases. The CDR3 sequence is 19 residues long. V trimming: 3 bases; J trimming: 0 bases; junction bases outside the gene matches: 14. Germline CDR1 reads MNHEY; CDR2 reads SMNVEV (reference sequence). CDR3 protein: CASSLLAGAPLTSTDTQYF. The CDR3 DNA is TGTGCCAGCAGTTTGCTAGCGGGTGCGCCCCTAACTAGCACAGATACGCAGTATTTT.

Written as DNA, the CDR3 is TGCAGCGTTGGACAGGCTTACAATGAGCAGTTCTTC. Translating gives CSVGQAYNEQFF. The chain couples TRBV29-1 to TRBJ2-1; a possible D gene is TRBD1 (6 bases). V was shortened by 4 bases and J by 4 bases, with 8 bases between the two germline ends. Germline CDR1 is SQVTM and CDR2 is ANQGSEA. CDR3 length equals 12 residues.

The rearrangement joins TRBV7-2 to TRBJ2-7; D is uncertain. This CDR3 is 14 amino acids long. Trimming removed 1 base at V and 3 bases at J, with 10 bases between. The germline CDR1 and CDR2 sequences are SGHTA and FQGNSA. CDR3 DNA: TGTGCCAGCAGCTTAGATATCCTAAACTACGAGCAGTACTTC. Translation gives CASSLDILNYEQYF.

The rearrangement uses TRBV6-6 and TRBJ2-7; TRBD2 matches 7 bases. Per the germline V gene, CDR1 is MNHNY and CDR2 is SVGAGI (reference sequence). The length of the CDR3 is 11 residues. After removal of 11 bases from V and 7 bases from J, the junction contained 8 bases not matched to a gene. CDR3 bases: TGTGCCGCCCGGGAGGCCGGGGAGCAGTACTTC. Residues: CAAREAGEQYF.

This sequence joins TRBV6-5 and TRBJ2-7; D might be TRBD2 (5 bases). V was trimmed by 8 bases and J by 3 bases, leaving 8 bases between them. Germline CDR1 is MNHEY and CDR2 is SVGAGI. The CDR3 loop spans 11 amino acids. The CDR3 spells CASAGVYEQYF. For the CDR3, the DNA is TGTGCCAGCGCCGGGGTCTACGAGCAGTACTTC.

The chain joins TRBV6-1 to TRBJ1-1; no definite D call. CDR3 size: 12 residues. Germline-derived CDR1 and CDR2 are MNHNS and SASEGT. V lost 3 bases to trimming and J lost 6 bases, with 8 bases between them. The CDR3 protein is CASSDYSSEAFF. DNA of the CDR3: TGTGCCAGCAGTGACTATAGTTCTGAAGCTTTCTTT.

The chain employs TRBV6-1 and TRBJ1-3; D is perhaps TRBD1 (5 bases). CDR1 and CDR2 from the germline V gene are MNHNS and SASEGT. V was clipped by 4 bases and J by 3 bases, with 13 bases between them. CDR3 length: 15 residues. CDR3 coding DNA: TGTGCCAGCAGTGGGGGCAGGGATATTGGAAACACCATATATTTT. Its translation: CASSGGRDIGNTIYF.

This clone was seen many times. V gene TRBV5-5 combines with J gene TRBJ2-3, with 13 bases fitting TRBD2. CDR1 is SGHKS, CDR2 YYEKEE, per germline (reference sequence). The CDR3 length is 18 residues. The V and J ends lost 4 bases and 3 bases, in that order; junction bases with no gene match: 11. The CDR3 DNA sequence: TGTGCCAGCAGCCCCGGGACTAGCGGGAACTGGGGAACAGATACGCAGTATTTT. It translates to CASSPGTSGNWGTDTQYF.

The chain carries TRBV13 and TRBJ1-5, with 8 bases that match TRBD1. V dropped 6 bases and J dropped 4; count of bases not matched to a gene: 5. Germline-derived CDR1 and CDR2 are PRHDT and FYEKMQ (reference sequence). This CDR3 region has 14 residues. Written as DNA, the CDR3 is TGTGCCAGCAGTTCACAGGGGGATAATCAGCCCCAGCATTTT. The encoded protein is CASSSQGDNQPQHF.

This chain uses TRBV9 with TRBJ2-5; D is perhaps TRBD1 (6 bases). V gave up 0 bases and J gave up 5 bases, with 11 bases separating them. This CDR3 contains 14 residues. The germline CDR1 and CDR2 sequences are SGDLS and YYNGEE. The CDR3 sequence is CASSVAQGWETQYF. CDR3 sequence (DNA): TGTGCCAGCAGCGTAGCACAGGGTTGGGAGACCCAGTACTTC.

The V and J genes are TRBV2 and TRBJ1-5; no definite D call. The germline gives CDR1 SNHLY, CDR2 FYNNEI. V lost 1 base and J lost 1, with 5 bases in between. CDR3 length equals 14 residues. The CDR3 region is CASSEVLSNQPQHF. The CDR3, as DNA: TGTGCCAGCAGTGAAGTTCTCAGCAATCAGCCCCAGCATTTT.

The gene calls are TRBV6-1 and TRBJ2-1, with 10 bases matching TRBD1. CDR1 MNHNS and CDR2 SASEGT come from the germline V gene. CDR3 length: 18 residues. The V segment lost 2 bases and the J segment 8 bases; nucleotides outside the gene matches: 15. Written as DNA, the CDR3 is TGTGCCAGCAGTGAATTTTCGGTCTGGCGGACAGGGGGGCATGAGCAGTTCTTC. Residues: CASSEFSVWRTGGHEQFF.

This clone was seen only a few times. J is TRBJ1-1 and V is TRBV4-2; 7 nucleotides agree with TRBD1. Germline CDR1 LGHNA, CDR2 YNFKEQ. This CDR3 is 14 amino acids long. V lost 5 bases to trimming and J lost 0 bases; unmatched junction nucleotides: 3. This CDR3 reads CASSAGTVNTEAFF. The CDR3 coding sequence is TGTGCCAGCAGCGCGGGGACAGTGAACACTGAAGCTTTCTTT.

This clone was found a few times. This sequence joins TRBV9 and TRBJ1-2; D perhaps matches TRBD1 (5 bases). Germline lookup yields CDR1 SGDLS and CDR2 YYNGEE. This CDR3 has 12 amino acids. V lost 3 bases to trimming and J lost 7 bases, with 10 bases between them. CDR3 loop: CASSEGLRGYTF. CDR3 sequence (DNA): TGTGCCAGCAGCGAGGGACTGCGTGGCTACACCTTC.

This chain connects TRBV19 to TRBJ2-1; 10 nucleotides align to TRBD2. This CDR3 spans 14 amino acids. In germline, CDR1 is LNHDA, CDR2 SQIVND (reference sequence). The ends lost 9 bases at V and 4 bases at J; junction bases unmatched: 6. The CDR3 loop reads CASTAAGGYNEQFF. As DNA, the CDR3 is TGTGCCAGCACAGCAGCGGGGGGGTACAATGAGCAGTTCTTC.

This clone was seen only once. This chain links TRBV20-1 with TRBJ2-7; D may be TRBD2 (5 bases). The germline CDR1 and CDR2 sequences are DFQATT and SNEGSKA (reference sequence). Trimming removed 6 bases at V and 5 bases at J, with 8 bases between. The CDR3 has 10 amino acids. The CDR3 coding sequence is TGCAGTGCAGCGGCCGACGAGCAGTACTTC. Translation gives CSAAADEQYF.

The rearrangement links TRBV29-1 to TRBJ1-5; no definite D call. Between the trimmed V and J ends, which lost 6 bases and 3 bases, there was a span of 6 bases. The CDR3 is 11 residues long. Germline lookup yields CDR1 SQVTM and CDR2 ANQGSEA. The CDR3 DNA is TGCAGCGTCGGTGTCAATCAGCCCCAGCATTTT. Translating gives CSVGVNQPQHF.

V gene TRBV6-5 combines with J gene TRBJ2-1, with 8 bases that match TRBD2. CDR3 length: 16 residues. Germline CDR1 MNHEY, CDR2 SVGAGI. The V and J ends lost 2 bases and 8 bases, in that order; junction bases with no gene match: 11. CDR3: CASSYDGLAPGYEQFF. The CDR3 DNA reads TGTGCCAGCAGTTACGACGGACTAGCCCCGGGGTATGAGCAGTTCTTC.

The CDR3 nucleotides are TGTGCCAGCAGCCCCACAGGGGGGCACTACAATGAGCAGTTCTTC. The encoded protein is CASSPTGGHYNEQFF. This sequence joins TRBV27 and TRBJ2-1; TRBD1 agrees at 8 bases. The V segment lost 6 bases and the J segment 3 bases; nucleotides outside the gene matches: 7. CDR1 is MNHEY and CDR2 is SMNVEV in the germline V gene (reference sequence). This CDR3 spans 15 amino acids.

The chain carries TRBV9 and TRBJ2-1; a possible D gene is TRBD2 (6 bases). CDR1 and CDR2 from the germline V gene are SGDLS and YYNGEE. V gave up 4 bases and J gave up 5 bases, with 10 bases separating them. This CDR3 comprises 13 residues. The CDR3 nucleotides are TGTGCCAGCAGCCCAGGACTAAACAATGAGCAGTTCTTC. Translated, it gives CASSPGLNNEQFF.

This clone was counted a few times. The DNA of the CDR3 is TGTGCCAGCAGCGCAGGACTAGCGGGAGGGCCGAGGACGCAGTATTTT. It yields the protein CASSAGLAGGPRTQYF. This rearrangement joins TRBV7-2 to TRBJ2-3; 15 bases agree with TRBD2. The CDR3 has 16 amino acids. After removal of 5 bases from V and 9 bases from J, the junction contained 9 bases not matched to a gene. The germline V gene has CDR1 SGHTA and CDR2 FQGNSA.

This clone was observed a handful of times. The gene calls are TRBV15 and TRBJ1-1; D is uncertain. The CDR3 totals 13 residues. From germline, CDR1 is LNHNV and CDR2 YYDKDF (reference sequence). Between the trimmed V and J ends, which lost 1 base and 4 bases, there was a span of 7 bases. The CDR3 is CATSRVAGTEAFF. CDR3 coding DNA: TGTGCCACCAGCAGAGTTGCAGGCACTGAAGCTTTCTTT.

The chain links TRBV9 to TRBJ1-1; TRBD1 matches at 7 bases. The V gene end was trimmed by 0 bases and the J gene end by 7 bases; junction bases not matched to a gene: 9. The CDR3 is made up of 15 amino acids. From germline, CDR1 is SGDLS and CDR2 YYNGEE. CDR3 loop: CASSVADRVNGEAFF. CDR3 sequence (DNA): TGTGCCAGCAGCGTAGCCGACAGGGTGAACGGTGAAGCTTTCTTT.

The chain employs TRBV4-1 and TRBJ1-1, with no clear D. CDR3 length: 15 residues. V gave up 3 bases and J gave up 0 bases, with 11 bases separating them. Germline V CDR1 and CDR2: MGHRA, YSYEKL. The CDR3 loop is CASSQGATMNTEAFF. The CDR3 coding sequence is TGCGCCAGCAGCCAGGGAGCAACCATGAACACTGAAGCTTTCTTT.

The chain combines TRBV28 with TRBJ1-2; possible D gene TRBD1, 5 bases. CDR3 length: 15 amino acids. Trimming took 3 bases from V and 4 from J, leaving 15 bases between them. Germline CDR1 is MDHEN and CDR2 is SYDVKM. CDR3 bases: TGTGCCAGCAGTTTGAGGAGTTTACAGGTCTATGGCTACACCTTC. The encoded protein is CASSLRSLQVYGYTF.

The chain is built from TRBV30 and TRBJ1-5; TRBD1 aligns across 7 bases. Germline trimming cut 1 base from V and 0 bases from J; bases unmatched to any gene: 3. Germline values: CDR1 GTSNPN, CDR2 SVGIG (reference sequence). The CDR3 runs to 15 residues. Written as DNA, the CDR3 is TGTGCCTGGAGTGCTGGGACAGCTAGCAATCAGCCCCAGCATTTT. This encodes CAWSAGTASNQPQHF.

This clone was detected a few times. The chain has TRBV27 and TRBJ2-7, with 8 bases aligning to TRBD1. From germline, CDR1 is MNHEY and CDR2 SMNVEV (reference sequence). The ends lost 3 bases at V and 0 bases at J; junction bases unmatched: 4. This CDR3 has 15 residues. The CDR3 spells CASSFNRGFSYEQYF. The CDR3 nucleotides read TGTGCCAGCAGTTTTAACAGGGGGTTCTCCTACGAGCAGTACTTC.

The V and J genes are TRBV5-5 and TRBJ2-7; TRBD2 matches 7 bases. Germline lookup yields CDR1 SGHKS and CDR2 YYEKEE (reference sequence). CDR3 size: 16 residues. Germline trimming cut 2 bases from V and 0 bases from J; bases unmatched to any gene: 8. CDR3 nucleotide sequence: TGTGCCAGCAGCTTAGTACTCGGCGGGAGCTCCTACGAGCAGTACTTC. It encodes CASSLVLGGSSYEQYF.